Below, 18 T cell receptor beta chains from the same sample are listed, as sequenced in a study of cytomegalovirus exposure and HLA in healthy donors. PCR used 60 Vbeta primers and 13 Jbeta primers. The method was immunoSEQ multiplex PCR; TCRdb's version includes in-frame clones alone and lacks a portion of them. The data show tens of thousands of clones, roughly 77% seen once. Source material: PBMCs. Receptor source: a woman in her forties in good health and CMV-seropositive.

This chain connects TRBV4-3 to TRBJ2-3; TRBD1 agrees at 8 bases. This CDR3 is built from 17 residues. The germline V gene has CDR1 LGHNA and CDR2 YSLEER. V trimming: 3 bases; J trimming: 3 bases; junction bases outside the gene matches: 11. The CDR3 sequence: CASSQNGGQAPTDTQYF. CDR3 nucleotide sequence: TGCGCCAGCAGCCAGAACGGGGGACAGGCCCCGACAGATACGCAGTATTTT.

The CDR3 nucleotides are TGCGCCAGCAGCCGAGGACTAGGCCTGGAGTTCGAGCAGTTCTTC. It codes for CASSRGLGLEFEQFF. V and J are TRBV4-3 and TRBJ2-1; 7 bases map to TRBD2. V dropped 4 bases and J dropped 10; count of bases not matched to a gene: 13. CDR1 LGHNA and CDR2 YSLEER come from the germline V gene. The CDR3 spans 15 residues.

The rearrangement joins TRBV29-1 to TRBJ2-7, with TRBD2 as a possible D gene (5 bases). Germline values: CDR1 SQVTM, CDR2 ANQGSEA. V was cut by 4 bases and J by 1 base, with 14 bases left in between. This CDR3 contains 14 residues. CDR3 sequence: CSVARTERSYEQYF. CDR3 DNA sequence: TGCAGCGTTGCTAGGACTGAGAGATCCTACGAGCAGTACTTC.

The rearrangement joins TRBV15 to TRBJ2-3, with TRBD2 as a possible D gene (7 bases). Trimming removed 0 bases from V and 4 bases from J, with 20 bases in between. The germline CDR1 and CDR2 sequences are LNHNV and YYDKDF (reference sequence). The CDR3 sequence is 18 residues long. The CDR3, as DNA: TGTGCCACCAGCAGAGATCCCGTACGAGGGGGGGGCGCAGATACGCAGTATTTT. It codes for CATSRDPVRGGGADTQYF. The variable domain in full, completed from reference TRBV15 and TRBJ2-3, reads DAMVIQNPRYQVTQFGKPVTLSCSQTLNHNVMYWYQQKSSQAPKLLFHYYDKDFNNEADTPDNFQSRRPNTSFCFLDIRSPGLGDTAMYLCATSRDPVRGGGADTQYFGPGTRLTVL.

The chain combines TRBV5-1 with TRBJ2-5, with D hard to call. V was shortened by 1 base and J by 5 bases, with 9 bases between the two germline ends. Germline lookup yields CDR1 SGHRS and CDR2 YFSETQ. The CDR3 spans 13 residues. The CDR3 region is CASSLPGGETQYF. Here the CDR3 DNA reads TGCGCCAGCAGCTTGCCGGGTGGGGAGACCCAGTACTTC.

V gene TRBV6-5 combines with J gene TRBJ2-5; TRBD1 matches 10 bases. The CDR3 has 13 amino acids. V gave up 8 bases and J gave up 3 bases; unmatched junction bases: 3. From germline, CDR1 is MNHEY and CDR2 SVGAGI. The CDR3 DNA is TGTGCCAGCCGGGACAGGGGAGAAGAGACCCAGTACTTC. Translating it yields CASRDRGEETQYF.

The chain uses TRBV6-5 and TRBJ2-5; 7 bases agree with TRBD2. V gave up 0 bases and J gave up 5 bases; unmatched junction bases: 6. The CDR3 has 15 residues. Germline V gene data show CDR1 as MNHEY and CDR2 as SVGAGI. CDR3 region: CASSYSGGYRETQYF. The CDR3 coding sequence is TGTGCCAGCAGTTACTCGGGGGGGTATCGGGAGACCCAGTACTTC.

The chain employs TRBV21-1 and TRBJ2-2; TRBD2 was called by the table and not checked on the DNA. TRBV21-1 is a pseudogene. The CDR3 is made up of 15 amino acids. The CDR3 DNA sequence: TGTGCCAGCAGCCCGCGGGGGGGTGTCACCGGGGAGCTGTTTTTT. This gives the protein CASSPRGGVTGELFF.

The chain links TRBV7-9 to TRBJ2-5, with 11 bases lining up with TRBD1. This CDR3 has 18 residues. V lost 1 base and J lost 1; bases outside the gene matches: 8. Germline V gene lookup returns CDR1 SEHNR and CDR2 FQNEAQ (reference sequence). This chain's CDR3 is CASSLVGTGGPTQETQYF. In nucleotides, the CDR3 is TGTGCCAGCAGCTTAGTAGGGACAGGGGGACCCACCCAAGAGACCCAGTACTTC.

A few counts support this clone. The V and J genes are TRBV6-1 and TRBJ1-4; 9 nucleotides match TRBD1. V shed 2 bases and J 8 bases; nucleotides not matched to a gene: 6. The CDR3 has 15 residues. The V gene's germline CDR1 is MNHNS and CDR2 SASEGT. DNA for the CDR3: TGTGCCAGCAGTGAAATGCACGGACAGGGGGAAAAACTGTTTTTT. Translated: CASSEMHGQGEKLFF.

The CDR3 protein is CASSLTGGSYNEQFF. CDR3 nucleotide sequence: TGTGCCAGCAGCTTAACAGGGGGATCCTACAATGAGCAGTTCTTC. The chain recombines TRBV7-3 with TRBJ2-1; possibly TRBD1 for D (6 bases). The CDR3 spans 15 residues. Germline CDR1 SGHTA, CDR2 FQGTGA. V gave up 0 bases and J gave up 1 base, with 7 bases separating them. Drawing the rest from reference TRBV7-3 and TRBJ2-1, the complete variable domain is GAGVSQTPSNKVTEKGKYVELRCDPISGHTALYWYRQSLGQGPEFLIYFQGTGAADDSGLPNDRFFAVRPEGSVSTLKIQRTERGDSAVYLCASSLTGGSYNEQFFGPGTRLTVL.

V gene TRBV7-9 combines with J gene TRBJ1-4; D gene uncertain. V lost 1 base and J lost 0, with 9 bases in between. Germline CDR1 SEHNR, CDR2 FQNEAQ (reference sequence). This CDR3 has 16 residues. The chain's CDR3 is CASSLGAMATNEKLFF. The DNA of the CDR3 is TGTGCCAGCAGCTTAGGGGCCATGGCAACTAATGAAAAACTGTTTTTT. The full variable domain, completed using reference TRBV7-9 and TRBJ1-4, is DTGVSQNPRHKITKRGQNVTFRCDPISEHNRLYWYRQTLGQGPEFLTYFQNEAQLEKSRLLSDRFSAERPKGSFSTLEIQRTEQGDSAMYLCASSLGAMATNEKLFFGSGTQLSVL.

The rearrangement joins TRBV7-9 to TRBJ1-4, with D tentatively TRBD1 (6 bases). Trimming removed 5 bases at V and 6 bases at J, with 19 bases between. Germline values: CDR1 SEHNR, CDR2 FQNEAQ (reference sequence). CDR3 size: 16 residues. CDR3 amino acids: CASSALQGAWDEKLFF. The DNA of the CDR3 is TGTGCCAGCAGCGCACTACAGGGCGCCTGGGATGAAAAACTGTTTTTT. Full variable domain (missing parts from reference TRBV7-9 and TRBJ1-4): DTGVSQNPRHKITKRGQNVTFRCDPISEHNRLYWYRQTLGQGPEFLTYFQNEAQLEKSRLLSDRFSAERPKGSFSTLEIQRTEQGDSAMYLCASSALQGAWDEKLFFGSGTQLSVL.

This chain uses TRBV7-9 with TRBJ1-2; TRBD1 matches at 7 bases. Trimming at V came to 1 base and at J to 4 bases, leaving 0 bases not matched to a gene. Germline CDR1 and CDR2: SEHNR and FQNEAQ (reference sequence). The CDR3 loop spans 13 amino acids. The CDR3 sequence: CASSLDRGYGYTF. DNA of the CDR3: TGTGCCAGCAGCTTAGACAGGGGCTATGGCTACACCTTC.

The rearrangement uses TRBV29-1 and TRBJ1-1; 7 nucleotides line up with TRBD1. V lost 5 bases and J lost 4; bases outside the gene matches: 7. CDR3 length: 13 residues. Germline V CDR1 and CDR2: SQVTM, ANQGSEA. Written as DNA, the CDR3 is TGCAGCGTTCATCAGGGGGGAAGCACTGAAGCTTTCTTT. Translated, it gives CSVHQGGSTEAFF. Full variable domain (remainder filled in from reference TRBV29-1 and TRBJ1-1): SAVISQKPSRDICQRGTSLTIQCQVDSQVTMMFWYRQQPGQSLTLIATANQGSEATYESGFVIDKFPISRPNLTFSTLTVSNMSPEDSSIYLCSVHQGGSTEAFFGQGTRLTVV.

This clone was counted between two and nine times. The chain employs TRBV28 and TRBJ2-3; 12 bases match TRBD2. V lost 3 bases and J lost 4; bases outside the gene matches: 5. There are 16 residues in the CDR3. The germline gives CDR1 MDHEN, CDR2 SYDVKM. CDR3 loop: CASSFSPSGGADTQYF. CDR3 nucleotide sequence: TGTGCCAGCAGTTTCTCGCCTAGCGGGGGGGCAGATACGCAGTATTTT.

The chain has TRBV19 and TRBJ1-1, with TRBD1 matching over 7 bases. The germline gives CDR1 LNHDA, CDR2 SQIVND (reference sequence). This CDR3 has 15 residues. V lost 5 bases to trimming and J lost 1 base; unmatched junction nucleotides: 7. The chain's CDR3 is CASSSQGWGNTEAFF. In DNA form, the CDR3 reads TGTGCCAGTAGTTCACAGGGGTGGGGGAACACTGAAGCTTTCTTT.

This clone has just one count. V usage is TRBV7-3 and J usage is TRBJ1-3; maybe TRBD1 (6 bases). This CDR3 contains 15 residues. Trimming took off 1 base at V and 2 bases at J, with 9 bases between the two ends. Germline CDR1 reads SGHTA; CDR2 reads FQGTGA. CDR3 region: CASSLSGTTGNTIYF. The CDR3 region has the DNA TGTGCCAGCAGCTTAAGTGGGACAACTGGAAACACCATATATTTT.